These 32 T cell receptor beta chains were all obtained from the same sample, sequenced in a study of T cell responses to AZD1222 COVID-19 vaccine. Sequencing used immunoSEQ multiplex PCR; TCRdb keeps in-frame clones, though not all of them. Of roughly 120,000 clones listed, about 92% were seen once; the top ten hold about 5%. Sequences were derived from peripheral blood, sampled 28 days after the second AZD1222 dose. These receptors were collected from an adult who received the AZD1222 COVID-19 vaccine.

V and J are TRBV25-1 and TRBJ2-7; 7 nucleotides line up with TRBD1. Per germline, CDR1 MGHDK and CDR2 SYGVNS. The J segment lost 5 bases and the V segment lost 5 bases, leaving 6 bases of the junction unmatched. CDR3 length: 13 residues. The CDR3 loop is CASSFATGHEQYF. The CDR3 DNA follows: TGTGCCAGCAGTTTTGCGACAGGGCACGAGCAGTACTTC.

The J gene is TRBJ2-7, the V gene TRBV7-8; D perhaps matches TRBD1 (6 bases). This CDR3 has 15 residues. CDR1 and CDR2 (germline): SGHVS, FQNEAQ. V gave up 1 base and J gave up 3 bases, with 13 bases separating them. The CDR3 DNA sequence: TGTGCCAGCAGCTTAGGACAGGAGGTCCTCTACGAGCAGTACTTC. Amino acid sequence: CASSLGQEVLYEQYF.

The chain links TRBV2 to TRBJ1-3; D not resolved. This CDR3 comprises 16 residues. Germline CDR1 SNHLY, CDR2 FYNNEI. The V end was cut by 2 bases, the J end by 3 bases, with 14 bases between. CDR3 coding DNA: TGTGCCAGCAGTGAAATTCGGACGGAAGGTGGAAACACCATATATTTT. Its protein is CASSEIRTEGGNTIYF.

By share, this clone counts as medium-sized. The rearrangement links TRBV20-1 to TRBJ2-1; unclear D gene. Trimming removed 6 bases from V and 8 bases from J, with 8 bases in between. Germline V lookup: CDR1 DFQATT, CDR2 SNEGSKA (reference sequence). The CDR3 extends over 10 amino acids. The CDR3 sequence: CSASDHEQFF. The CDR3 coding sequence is TGCAGTGCCTCGGACCATGAGCAGTTCTTC.

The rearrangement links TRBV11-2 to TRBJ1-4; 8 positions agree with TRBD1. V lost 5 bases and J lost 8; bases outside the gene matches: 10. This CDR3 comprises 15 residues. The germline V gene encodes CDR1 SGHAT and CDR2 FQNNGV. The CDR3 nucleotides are TGTGCCAGCAGCGTCGGACAGGGCGGTCTGGAAAAACTGTTTTTT. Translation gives CASSVGQGGLEKLFF.

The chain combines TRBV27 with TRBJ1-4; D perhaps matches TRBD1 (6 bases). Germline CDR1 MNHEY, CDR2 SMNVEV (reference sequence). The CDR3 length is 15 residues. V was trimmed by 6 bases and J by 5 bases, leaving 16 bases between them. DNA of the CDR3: TGTGCCAGCAGCTCCTCGGGGGCAGGAAATGAAAAACTGTTTTTT. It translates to CASSSSGAGNEKLFF.

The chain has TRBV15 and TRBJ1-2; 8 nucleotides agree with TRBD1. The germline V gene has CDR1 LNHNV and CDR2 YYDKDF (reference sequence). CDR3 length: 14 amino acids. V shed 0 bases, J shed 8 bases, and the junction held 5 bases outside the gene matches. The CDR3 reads CATSRDGGTGGYTF. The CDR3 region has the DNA TGTGCCACCAGCAGAGATGGTGGGACAGGCGGCTACACCTTC.

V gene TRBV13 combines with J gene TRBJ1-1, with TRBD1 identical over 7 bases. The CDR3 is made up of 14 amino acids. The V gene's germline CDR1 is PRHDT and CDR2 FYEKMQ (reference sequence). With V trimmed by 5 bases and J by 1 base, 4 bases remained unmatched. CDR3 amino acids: CASSPTGRNTEAFF. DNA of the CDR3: TGTGCCAGCAGCCCGACAGGGAGGAACACTGAAGCTTTCTTT.

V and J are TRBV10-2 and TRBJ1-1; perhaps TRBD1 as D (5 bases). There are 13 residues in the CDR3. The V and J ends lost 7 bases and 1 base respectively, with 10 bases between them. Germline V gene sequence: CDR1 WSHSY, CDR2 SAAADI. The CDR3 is CASIMGGNTEAFF. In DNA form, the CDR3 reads TGCGCCAGCATCATGGGGGGGAACACTGAAGCTTTCTTT.

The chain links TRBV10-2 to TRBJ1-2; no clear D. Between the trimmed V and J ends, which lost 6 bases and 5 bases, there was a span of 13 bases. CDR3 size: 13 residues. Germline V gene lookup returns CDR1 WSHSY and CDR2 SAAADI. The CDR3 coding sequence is TGCGCCAGCAGGGTCGCCAGCACTTATGGCTACACCTTC. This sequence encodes CASRVASTYGYTF.

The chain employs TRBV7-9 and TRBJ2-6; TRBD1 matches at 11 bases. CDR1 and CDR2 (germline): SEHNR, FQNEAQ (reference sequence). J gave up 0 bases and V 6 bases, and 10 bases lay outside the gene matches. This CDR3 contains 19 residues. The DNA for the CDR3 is TGTGCCAGCAGTCACCCTGGGGGACAGGGGGGCTCTGGGGCCAACGTCCTGACTTTC. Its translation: CASSHPGGQGGSGANVLTF.

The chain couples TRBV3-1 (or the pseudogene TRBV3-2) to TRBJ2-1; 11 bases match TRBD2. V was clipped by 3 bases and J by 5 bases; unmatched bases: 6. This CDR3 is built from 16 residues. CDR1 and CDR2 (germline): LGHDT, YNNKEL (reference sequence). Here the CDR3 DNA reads TGTGCCAGCAGCCACGCCGGGACTAGCGGTCACAATGAGCAGTTCTTC. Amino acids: CASSHAGTSGHNEQFF.

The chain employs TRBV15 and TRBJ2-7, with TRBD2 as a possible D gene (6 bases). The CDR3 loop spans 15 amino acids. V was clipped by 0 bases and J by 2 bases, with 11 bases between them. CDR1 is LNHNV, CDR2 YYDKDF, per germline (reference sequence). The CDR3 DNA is TGTGCCACCAGCAGAGAGACCGGGGGAGCCTACGAGCAGTACTTC. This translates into CATSRETGGAYEQYF.

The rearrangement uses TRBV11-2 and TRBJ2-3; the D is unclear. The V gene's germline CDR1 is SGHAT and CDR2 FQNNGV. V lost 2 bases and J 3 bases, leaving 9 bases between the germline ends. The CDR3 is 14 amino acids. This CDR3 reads CASSLMIETDTQYF. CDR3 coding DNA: TGTGCCAGCAGCTTAATGATAGAAACAGATACGCAGTATTTT.

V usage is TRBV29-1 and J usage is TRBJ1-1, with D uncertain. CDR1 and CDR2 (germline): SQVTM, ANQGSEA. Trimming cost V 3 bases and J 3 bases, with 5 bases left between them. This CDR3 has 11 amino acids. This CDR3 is CSVDRDTEAFF. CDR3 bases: TGCAGCGTTGATAGGGACACTGAAGCTTTCTTT. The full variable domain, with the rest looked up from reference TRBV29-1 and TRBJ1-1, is SAVISQKPSRDICQRGTSLTIQCQVDSQVTMMFWYRQQPGQSLTLIATANQGSEATYESGFVIDKFPISRPNLTFSTLTVSNMSPEDSSIYLCSVDRDTEAFFGQGTRLTVV.

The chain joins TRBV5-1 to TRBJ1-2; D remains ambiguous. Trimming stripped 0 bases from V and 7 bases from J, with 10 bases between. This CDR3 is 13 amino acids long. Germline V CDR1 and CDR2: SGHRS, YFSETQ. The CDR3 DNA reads TGCGCCAGCAGCTTGGATGGGGAAGGTGGCTACACCTTC. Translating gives CASSLDGEGGYTF.

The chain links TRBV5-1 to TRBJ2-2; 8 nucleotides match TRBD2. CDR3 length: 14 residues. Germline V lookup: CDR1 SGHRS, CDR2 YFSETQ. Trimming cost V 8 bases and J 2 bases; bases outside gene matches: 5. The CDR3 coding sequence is TGCGCCAGTGGAGCGGGGGCCAACACCGGGGAGCTGTTTTTT. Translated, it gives CASGAGANTGELFF.

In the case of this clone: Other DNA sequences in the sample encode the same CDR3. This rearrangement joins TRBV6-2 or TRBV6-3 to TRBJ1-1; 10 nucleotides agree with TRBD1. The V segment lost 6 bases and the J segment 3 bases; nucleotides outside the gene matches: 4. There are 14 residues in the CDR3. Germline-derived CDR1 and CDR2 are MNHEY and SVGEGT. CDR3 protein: CASSRDRGYTEAFF. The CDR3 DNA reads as TGTGCCAGCAGCCGGGACAGGGGATACACTGAAGCTTTCTTT.

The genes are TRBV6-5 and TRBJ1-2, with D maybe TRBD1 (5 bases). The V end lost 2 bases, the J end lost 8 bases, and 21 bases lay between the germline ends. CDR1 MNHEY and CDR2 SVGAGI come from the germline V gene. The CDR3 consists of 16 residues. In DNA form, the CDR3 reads TGTGCCAGCAGTTACGTACTCCGGGACCGCCTTTCGGGCTACACCTTC. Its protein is CASSYVLRDRLSGYTF.

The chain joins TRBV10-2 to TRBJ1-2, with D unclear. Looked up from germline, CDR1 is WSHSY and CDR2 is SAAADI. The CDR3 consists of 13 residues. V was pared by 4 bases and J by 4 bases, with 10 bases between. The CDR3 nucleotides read TGCGCCAGCAGTGGCAGGCGAGTCTATGGCTACACCTTC. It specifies CASSGRRVYGYTF.

The CDR3 DNA follows: TGTGCCAGCAGCTCAACCCCGGGACTAGCGGGGTACACAGATACGCAGTATTTT. It yields the protein CASSSTPGLAGYTDTQYF. The chain combines TRBV7-6 with TRBJ2-3; 13 bases are shared with TRBD2. The CDR3 has 18 residues. V was pared by 4 bases and J by 2 bases, with 9 bases of the junction left unmatched. Germline lookup yields CDR1 SGHVS and CDR2 FNYEAQ.

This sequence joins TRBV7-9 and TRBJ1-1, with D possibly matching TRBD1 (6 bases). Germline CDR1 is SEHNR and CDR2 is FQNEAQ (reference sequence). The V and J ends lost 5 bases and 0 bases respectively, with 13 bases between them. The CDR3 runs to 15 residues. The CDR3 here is CASSTLQGLNTEAFF. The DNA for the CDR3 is TGTGCCAGCAGCACTTTACAGGGCTTGAACACTGAAGCTTTCTTT.

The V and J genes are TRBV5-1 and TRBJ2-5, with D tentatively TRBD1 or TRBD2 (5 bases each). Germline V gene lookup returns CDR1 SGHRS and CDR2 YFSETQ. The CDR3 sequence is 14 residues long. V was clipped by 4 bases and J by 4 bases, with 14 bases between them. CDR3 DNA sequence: TGCGCCAGCAGCCCCTTTGAGGGGAGAGAGACCCAGTACTTC. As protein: CASSPFEGRETQYF. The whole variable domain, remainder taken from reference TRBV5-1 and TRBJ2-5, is KAGVTQTPRYLIKTRGQQVTLSCSPISGHRSVSWYQQTPGQGLQFLFEYFSETQRNKGNFPGRFSGRQFSNSRSEMNVSTLELGDSALYLCASSPFEGRETQYFGPGTRLLVL.

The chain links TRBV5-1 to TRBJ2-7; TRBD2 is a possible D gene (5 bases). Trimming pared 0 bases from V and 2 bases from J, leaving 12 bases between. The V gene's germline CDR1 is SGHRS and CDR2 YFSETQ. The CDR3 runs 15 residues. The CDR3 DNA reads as TGCGCCAGCAGCTTGGCCGGCGGGCCGGCCTACGAGCAGTACTTC. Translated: CASSLAGGPAYEQYF.

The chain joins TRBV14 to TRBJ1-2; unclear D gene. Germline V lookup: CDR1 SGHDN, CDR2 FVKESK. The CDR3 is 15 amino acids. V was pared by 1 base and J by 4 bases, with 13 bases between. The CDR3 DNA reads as TGTGCCAGCAGCCAAGTTCACGGTTTCGGCTATGGCTACACCTTC. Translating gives CASSQVHGFGYGYTF. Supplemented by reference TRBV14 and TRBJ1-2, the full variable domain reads EAGVTQFPSHSVIEKGQTVTLRCDPISGHDNLYWYRRVMGKEIKFLLHFVKESKQDESGMPNNRFLAERTGGTYSTLKVQPAELEDSGVYFCASSQVHGFGYGYTFGSGTRLTVV.

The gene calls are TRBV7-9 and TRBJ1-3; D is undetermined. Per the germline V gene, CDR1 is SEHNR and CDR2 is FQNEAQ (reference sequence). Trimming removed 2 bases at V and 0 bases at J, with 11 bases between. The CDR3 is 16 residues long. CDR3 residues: CASSLFDVSSGNTIYF. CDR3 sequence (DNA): TGTGCCAGCAGCTTATTCGACGTTAGCTCTGGAAACACCATATATTTT.

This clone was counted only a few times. CDR3 coding DNA: TGCGCCAGCAGCGAGGACAGGGGGCGACATGGCTACACCTTC. Protein product: CASSEDRGRHGYTF. The V call is TRBV5-1, the J call TRBJ1-2; TRBD1 matches 11 bases. The CDR3 runs 14 residues. V was pared by 4 bases and J by 6 bases, with 5 bases of the junction left unmatched. The germline V gene encodes CDR1 SGHRS and CDR2 YFSETQ.

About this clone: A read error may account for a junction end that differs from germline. The DNA for the CDR3 is TGTGCCGTCAGTGAGGGGGGGGCAGGGCAGCCCCAGCATTTT. Its protein is CAVSEGGAGQPQHF. The chain has TRBV10-3 and TRBJ1-5; D is perhaps TRBD1 (6 bases). Looked up from germline, CDR1 is ENHRY and CDR2 is SYGVKD. This CDR3 is 14 amino acids long.

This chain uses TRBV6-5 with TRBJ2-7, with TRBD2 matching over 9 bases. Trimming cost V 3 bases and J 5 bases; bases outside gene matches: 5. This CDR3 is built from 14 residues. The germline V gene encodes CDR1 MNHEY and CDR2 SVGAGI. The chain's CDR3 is CASSYLAGGHEQYF. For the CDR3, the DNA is TGTGCCAGCAGTTATTTGGCGGGAGGGCACGAGCAGTACTTC.

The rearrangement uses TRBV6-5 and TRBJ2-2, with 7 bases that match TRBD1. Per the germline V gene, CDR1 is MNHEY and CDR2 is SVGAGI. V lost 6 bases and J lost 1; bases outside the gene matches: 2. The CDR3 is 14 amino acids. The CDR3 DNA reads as TGTGCCAGCAGACGGACAGGGAACACCGGGGAGCTGTTTTTT. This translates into CASRRTGNTGELFF.

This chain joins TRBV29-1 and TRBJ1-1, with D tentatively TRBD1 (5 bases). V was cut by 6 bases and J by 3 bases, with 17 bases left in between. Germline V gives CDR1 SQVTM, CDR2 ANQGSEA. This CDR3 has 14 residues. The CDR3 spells CSVGVGGDYTEAFF. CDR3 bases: TGCAGCGTGGGGGTAGGAGGGGACTACACTGAAGCTTTCTTT.

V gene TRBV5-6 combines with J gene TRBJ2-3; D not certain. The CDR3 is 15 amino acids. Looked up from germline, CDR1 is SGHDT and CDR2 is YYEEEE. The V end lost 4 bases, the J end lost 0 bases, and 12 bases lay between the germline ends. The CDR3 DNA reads TGTGCCAGCAGCCCTCGACGAACTAGCACAGATACGCAGTATTTT. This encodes CASSPRRTSTDTQYF.